In this sample, the clone carrying this TCR beta chain turned up once. TCRdb keeps only in-frame clones here, not all; method: immunoSEQ multiplex PCR. The sample carries 140,000 or so clones, around 87% recorded once. CDR1 WSHSY and CDR2 SAAADI come from the germline V gene. This CDR3 has 14 amino acids. V was pared by 3 bases and J by 3 bases, with 9 bases between. The sample is drawn from a study of blood T cell repertoires in COVID-19. The receptor was isolated from a woman in her sixties or seventies with active COVID-19. The chain recombines TRBV10-2 with TRBJ2-1; tentative D call: TRBD1 (5 bases). Sequences were obtained from peripheral blood. As DNA, the CDR3 is TGCGCCAGCAGTGACCAGGGCCACTACAATGAGCAGTTCTTC. Its translation: CASSDQGHYNEQFF.